This T cell receptor beta chain comes out of a study of T cell responses to AZD1222 COVID-19 vaccine. Whole-study results and caveats: The CD4 TCRs associated with vaccination extended across spike and predominated at 160-218 and 743-854. White British people made up most donors, females outnumbered males, and clonal diversity was possibly underestimated. Reportedly, nearly half of unique spike TCRs recognized epitopes outside B.1.351/B.1.1.7 mutations. Spike-specific TCR breadth and depth grew following two AZD1222 doses.

In germline, CDR1 is LNHDA, CDR2 SQIVND (reference sequence). With V trimmed by 8 bases and J by 9 bases, 16 bases remained unmatched. The CDR3 loop spans 15 amino acids. Sequencing used immunoSEQ multiplex PCR; TCRdb keeps in-frame clones, though not all of them. The data hold about 60,000 clones, with more than 60% observed a single time. As for this clone: What it recognizes is unknown.

This TCR was recovered from an adult who received the AZD1222 COVID-19 vaccine. Specimen: peripheral blood, collected 28 days after the second AZD1222 dose. The chain has TRBV19 and TRBJ2-1, with 7 bases identical to TRBD2. Written as DNA, the CDR3 is TGTGCCAGTCAGATCCAGTCAGGGAGCGGGGTTGAGCAGTTCTTC. As protein: CASQIQSGSGVEQFF. Complete variable domain (other parts from reference TRBV19 and TRBJ2-1): DGGITQSPKYLFRKEGQNVTLSCEQNLNHDAMYWYRQDPGQGLRLIYYSQIVNDFQKGDIAEGYSVSREKKESFPLTVTSAQKNPTAFYLCASQIQSGSGVEQFFGPGTRLTVL.